The rows below give T cell receptor beta chains drawn from one sample of a study of cytomegalovirus exposure and HLA in healthy donors. Data came from immunoSEQ multiplex PCR; TCRdb stores just in-frame clones and leaves some out. The sample has around 200,000 clones; about 85% are singletons. Sequences were obtained from PBMCs. All receptors derive from a woman aged 50 to 65 in good health and CMV-seropositive. CDR3s include the opening cysteine and the closing phenylalanine or tryptophan. A D gene is named only where the DNA matches it firmly. A clone size is listed for some rows: how often the clone was seen (once, few, many), or a class if it is expanded.

>TRBJ1-1|TRBV29-1|TRBD1|-
CSVRDSRDTEAFF
TGCAGCGTCCGGGACAGCCGGGACACTGAAGCTTTCTTT
>TRBJ1-2|TRBV11-2|TRBD1|-
CASSLDRAYGYTF
TGTGCCAGCAGCTTGGACAGGGCCTATGGCTACACCTTC
>TRBJ1-1|TRBV29-1|-|-
CSVVRTEEAFF
TGCAGCGTTGTGAGGACAGAGGAAGCTTTCTTT
>TRBJ2-3|TRBV9|TRBD2|-
CASSGTSGGIDTQYF
TGTGCCAGCAGCGGGACTAGCGGGGGCATAGATACGCAGTATTTT
>TRBJ2-5|TRBV7-9|TRBD1|-
CASSLLSAGGQETQYF
TGTGCCAGCAGCTTACTCTCGGCAGGGGGACAAGAGACCCAGTACTTC
>TRBJ2-7|TRBV5-1|TRBD1|few
CASSPTGGNYEQYF
TGCGCCAGCAGCCCGACAGGGGGTAACTACGAGCAGTACTTC
>TRBJ2-1|TRBV7-3|TRBD2|-
CASSSRTSGDPKLTFF
TGTGCCAGCAGCTCCCGGACTAGCGGGGATCCGAAGTTGACGTTCTTC
>TRBJ1-1|TRBV29-1|-|-
CSVDRGNTEAFF
TGCAGCGTTGACAGGGGCAACACTGAAGCTTTCTTT
>TRBJ1-5|TRBV19|-|once
CASSSRRGHQPQHF
TGTGCCAGTAGTTCCCGAAGGGGCCATCAGCCCCAGCATTTT
>TRBJ2-7|TRBV5-4|TRBD1|-
CASSSTGGASYEQYF
TGTGCCAGCAGCTCCACAGGGGGCGCGTCTTACGAGCAGTACTTC